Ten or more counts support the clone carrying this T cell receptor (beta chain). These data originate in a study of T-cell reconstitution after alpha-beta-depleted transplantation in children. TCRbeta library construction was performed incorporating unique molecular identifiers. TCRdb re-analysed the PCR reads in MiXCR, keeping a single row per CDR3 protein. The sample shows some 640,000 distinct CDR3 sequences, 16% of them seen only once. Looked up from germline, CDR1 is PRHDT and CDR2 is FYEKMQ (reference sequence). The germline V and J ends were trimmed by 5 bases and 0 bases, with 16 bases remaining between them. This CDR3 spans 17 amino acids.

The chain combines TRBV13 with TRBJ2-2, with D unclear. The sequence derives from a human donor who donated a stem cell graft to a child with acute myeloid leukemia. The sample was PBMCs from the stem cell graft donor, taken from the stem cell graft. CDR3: CASSTRLRQSNTGELFF. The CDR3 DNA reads TGTGCCAGCAGCACCCGCTTGCGCCAGTCGAACACCGGGGAGCTGTTTTTT.